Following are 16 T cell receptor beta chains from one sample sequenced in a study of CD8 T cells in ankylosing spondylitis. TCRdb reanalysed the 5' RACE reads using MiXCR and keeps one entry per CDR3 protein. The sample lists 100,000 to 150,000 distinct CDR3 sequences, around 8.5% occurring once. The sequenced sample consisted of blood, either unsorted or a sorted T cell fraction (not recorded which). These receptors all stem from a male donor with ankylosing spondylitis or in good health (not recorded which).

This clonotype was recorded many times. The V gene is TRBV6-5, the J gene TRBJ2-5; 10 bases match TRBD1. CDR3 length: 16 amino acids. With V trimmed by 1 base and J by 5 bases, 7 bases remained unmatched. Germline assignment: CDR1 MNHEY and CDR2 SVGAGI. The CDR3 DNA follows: TGTGCCAGCAGTTACTTCGGGACAGGGGCTCGGGAGACCCAGTACTTC. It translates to CASSYFGTGARETQYF.

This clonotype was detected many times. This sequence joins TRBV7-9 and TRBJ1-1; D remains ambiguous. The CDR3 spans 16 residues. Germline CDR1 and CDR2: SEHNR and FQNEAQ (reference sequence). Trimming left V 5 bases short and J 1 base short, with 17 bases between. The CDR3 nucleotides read TGTGCCAGCAGCCTCCGCGCCCCAAGCGGGAACACTGAAGCTTTCTTT. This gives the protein CASSLRAPSGNTEAFF.

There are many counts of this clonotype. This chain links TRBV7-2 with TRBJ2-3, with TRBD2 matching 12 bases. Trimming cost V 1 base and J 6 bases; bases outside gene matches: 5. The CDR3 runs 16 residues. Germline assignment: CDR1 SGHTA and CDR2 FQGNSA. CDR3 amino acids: CASSLGLAGGWDTQYF. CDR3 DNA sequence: TGTGCCAGCAGCTTAGGGCTAGCGGGAGGGTGGGATACGCAGTATTTT.

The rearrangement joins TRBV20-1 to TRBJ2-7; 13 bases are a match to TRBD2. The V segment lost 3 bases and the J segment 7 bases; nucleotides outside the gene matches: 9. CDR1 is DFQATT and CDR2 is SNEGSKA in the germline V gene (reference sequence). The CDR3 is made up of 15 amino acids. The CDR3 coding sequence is TGCAGTGCTAGTATAACTAGCGGGAGGGCTAAAGAGCAGTACTTC. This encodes CSASITSGRAKEQYF.

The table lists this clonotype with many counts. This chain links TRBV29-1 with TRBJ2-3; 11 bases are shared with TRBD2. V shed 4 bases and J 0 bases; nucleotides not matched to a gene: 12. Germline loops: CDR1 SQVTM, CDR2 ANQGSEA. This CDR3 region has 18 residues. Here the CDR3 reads CSVGKGTSGSTSTDTQYF. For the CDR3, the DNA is TGCAGCGTTGGAAAAGGGACTAGCGGTAGTACTAGCACAGATACGCAGTATTTT.

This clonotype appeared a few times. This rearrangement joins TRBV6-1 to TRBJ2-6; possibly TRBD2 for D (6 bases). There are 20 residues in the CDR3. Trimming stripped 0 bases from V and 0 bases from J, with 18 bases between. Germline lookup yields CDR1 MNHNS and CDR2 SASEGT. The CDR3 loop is CASSEAIRRGWASGANVLTF. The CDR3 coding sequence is TGTGCCAGCAGTGAAGCAATTAGGAGGGGATGGGCCTCTGGGGCCAACGTCCTGACTTTC.

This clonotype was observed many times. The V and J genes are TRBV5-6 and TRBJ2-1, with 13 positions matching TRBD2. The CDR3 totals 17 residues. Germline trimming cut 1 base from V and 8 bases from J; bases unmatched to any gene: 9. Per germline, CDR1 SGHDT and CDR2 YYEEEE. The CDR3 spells CASSLRTSGRAVDEQFF. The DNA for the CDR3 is TGTGCCAGCAGCTTGAGAACTAGCGGGAGGGCCGTGGATGAGCAGTTCTTC.

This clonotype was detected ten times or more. The CDR3 reads CASVLLGGGSTDTQYF. The CDR3 nucleotides read TGTGCCAGCGTCCTCTTAGGCGGCGGTAGCACAGATACGCAGTATTTT. The chain combines TRBV7-9 with TRBJ2-3; D gene ambiguous. Germline CDR1 reads SEHNR; CDR2 reads FQNEAQ (reference sequence). V was shortened by 8 bases and J by 0 bases, with 18 bases between the two germline ends. The CDR3 is made up of 16 amino acids.

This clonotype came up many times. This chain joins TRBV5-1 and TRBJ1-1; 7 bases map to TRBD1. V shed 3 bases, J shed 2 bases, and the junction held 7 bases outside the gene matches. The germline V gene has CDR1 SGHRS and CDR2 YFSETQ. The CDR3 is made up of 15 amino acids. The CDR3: CASSWTGGLNTEAFF. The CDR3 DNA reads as TGCGCCAGCAGCTGGACAGGAGGATTAAACACTGAAGCTTTCTTT.

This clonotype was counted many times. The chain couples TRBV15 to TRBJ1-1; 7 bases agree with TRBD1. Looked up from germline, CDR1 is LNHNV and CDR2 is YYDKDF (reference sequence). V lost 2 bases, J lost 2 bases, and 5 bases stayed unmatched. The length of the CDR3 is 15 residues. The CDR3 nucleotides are TGTGCCACCAGCAGATCCCGGACAGGAAACACTGAAGCTTTCTTT. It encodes CATSRSRTGNTEAFF.

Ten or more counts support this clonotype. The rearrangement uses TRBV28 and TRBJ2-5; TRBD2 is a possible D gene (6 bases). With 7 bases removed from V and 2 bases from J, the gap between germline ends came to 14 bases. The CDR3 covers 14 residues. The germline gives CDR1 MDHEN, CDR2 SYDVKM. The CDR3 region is CASKEVAVQETQYF. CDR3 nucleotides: TGTGCCAGCAAGGAAGTAGCGGTACAAGAGACCCAGTACTTC. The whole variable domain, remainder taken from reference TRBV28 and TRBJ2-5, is DVKVTQSSRYLVKRTGEKVFLECVQDMDHENMFWYRQDPGLGLRLIYFSYDVKMKEKGDIPEGYSVSREKKERFSLILESASTNQTSMYLCASKEVAVQETQYFGPGTRLLVL.

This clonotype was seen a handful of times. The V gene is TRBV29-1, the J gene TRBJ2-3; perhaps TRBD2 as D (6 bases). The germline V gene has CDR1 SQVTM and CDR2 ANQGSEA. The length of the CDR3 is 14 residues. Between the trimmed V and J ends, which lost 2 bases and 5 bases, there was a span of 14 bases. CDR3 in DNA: TGCAGCGTTGAATCGGGACTTAAATTAGATACGCAGTATTTT. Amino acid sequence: CSVESGLKLDTQYF.

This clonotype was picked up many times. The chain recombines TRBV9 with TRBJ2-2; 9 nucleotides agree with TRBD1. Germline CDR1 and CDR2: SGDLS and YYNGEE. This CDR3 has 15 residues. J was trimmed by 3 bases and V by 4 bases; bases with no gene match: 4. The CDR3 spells CASSPRDRDTGELFF. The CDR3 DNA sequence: TGTGCCAGCAGCCCGCGGGACAGGGACACCGGGGAGCTGTTTTTT.

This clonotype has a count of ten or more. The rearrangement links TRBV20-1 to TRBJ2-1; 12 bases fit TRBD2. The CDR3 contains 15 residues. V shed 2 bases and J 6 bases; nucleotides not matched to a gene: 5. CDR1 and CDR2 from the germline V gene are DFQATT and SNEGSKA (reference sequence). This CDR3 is CSARLAGGPSNEQFF. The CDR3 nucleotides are TGCAGTGCTAGACTAGCGGGAGGGCCAAGCAATGAGCAGTTCTTC.

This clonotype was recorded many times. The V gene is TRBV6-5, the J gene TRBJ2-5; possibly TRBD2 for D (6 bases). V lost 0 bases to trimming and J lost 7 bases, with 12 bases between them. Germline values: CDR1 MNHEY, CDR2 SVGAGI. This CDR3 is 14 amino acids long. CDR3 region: CASSYSEGGVTQYF. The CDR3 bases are TGTGCCAGCAGTTACTCGGAGGGCGGCGTGACCCAGTACTTC.

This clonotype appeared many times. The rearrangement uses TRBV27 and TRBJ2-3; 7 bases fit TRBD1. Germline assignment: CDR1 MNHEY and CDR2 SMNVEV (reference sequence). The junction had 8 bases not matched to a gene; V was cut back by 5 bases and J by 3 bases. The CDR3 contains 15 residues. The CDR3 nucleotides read TGTGCCAGCAGTCAGCAACAGGGGCCGACAGATACGCAGTATTTT. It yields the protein CASSQQQGPTDTQYF.